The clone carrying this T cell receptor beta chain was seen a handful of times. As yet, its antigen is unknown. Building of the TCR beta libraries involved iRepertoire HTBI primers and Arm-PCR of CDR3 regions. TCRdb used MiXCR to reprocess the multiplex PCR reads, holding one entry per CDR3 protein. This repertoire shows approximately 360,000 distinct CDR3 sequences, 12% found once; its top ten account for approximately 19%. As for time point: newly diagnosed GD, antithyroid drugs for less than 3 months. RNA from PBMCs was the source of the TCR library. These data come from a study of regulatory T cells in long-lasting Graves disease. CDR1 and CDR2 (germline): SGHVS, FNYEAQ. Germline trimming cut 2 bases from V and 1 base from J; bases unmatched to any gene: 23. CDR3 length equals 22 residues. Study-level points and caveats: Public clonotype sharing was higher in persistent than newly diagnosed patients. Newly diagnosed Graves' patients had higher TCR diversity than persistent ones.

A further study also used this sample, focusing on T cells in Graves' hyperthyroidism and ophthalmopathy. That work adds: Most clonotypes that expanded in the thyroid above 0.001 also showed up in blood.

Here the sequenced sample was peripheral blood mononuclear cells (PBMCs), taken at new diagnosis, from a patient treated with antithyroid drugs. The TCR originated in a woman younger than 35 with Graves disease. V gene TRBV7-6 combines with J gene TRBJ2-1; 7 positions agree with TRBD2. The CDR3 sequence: CASSLIPLLGGSTVMSYNEQFF. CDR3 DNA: TGTGCCAGCAGCTTAATCCCCCTCTTGGGCGGGAGTACGGTTATGTCCTACAATGAGCAGTTCTTC.